This TCR beta chain was captured in a study of shared clonotypes between healthy human individuals. Study-level background: A few men and a couple of women, aged 18 to 49, were donors.

This CDR3 comprises 15 residues. The J segment lost 4 bases and the V segment lost 5 bases, leaving 5 bases of the junction unmatched. In germline, CDR1 is PRHDT, CDR2 FYEKMQ (reference sequence). Notes on the study in general: Naive subsets generally exceeded memory subsets in estimated richness.

This clone came up once. Its antigen is not known. The sample holds other DNA sequences that translate to the same CDR3. CD45RO negativity and positive selection for CCR7 defined naive CD8 cells, a population that excluded terminally differentiated effector memory CD45RA+ cells. Sequenced by immunoSEQ multiplex PCR; TCRdb stores in-frame clones only, minus some. The sample carries about 2.1 million clones, 90% to 95% recorded once. This TCR came from a man aged 18 to 29 in good health. Some clones in this sample may be carry-over from other donors' samples. Sequenced input: naive CD8+ T cells from PBMCs. The chain is built from TRBV13 and TRBJ2-7, with 13 bases fitting TRBD2. In nucleotides, the CDR3 is TGTGCCAGCAGCCCCGGACTAGCGGGAGTTTACGAGCAGTACTTC. Its protein is CASSPGLAGVYEQYF.